This T cell receptor (beta chain) was observed in a study of high-grade serous ovarian cancer treatment subgroups (dated by TCRdb to 2020 to 2023). About the full investigation: Sequencing yielded a mean of about 14,000 reads and some 7,000 unique TCR beta rearrangements per sample. The cohort comprised 30 or so patients: around 10 with no residual disease after primary surgery (R0), around 10 excellent NACT responders, and around 10 poor NACT responders. Under a laparoscopic triage algorithm, patients with high-grade serous ovarian cancer were grouped by complete gross resection or by neoadjuvant chemotherapy response, and the study profiled the TCR beta repertoires of these patients. One primary tumor sample and two metastatic tumor samples were collected from each patient, for a total of 100 or so samples.

Including the terminal cysteine and phenylalanine, the CDR3 comprises 15 residues. The entry retains the CDR3 DNA only, 45 bases that are in frame from base 1. The germline V gene (reference sequence) sets CDR1 to SEHNR and CDR2 to FQNEAQ. V gives up 5 bases and J gives up 8 bases, and the segment between their germline ends measures 18 bases. The roughly 90 tumor samples were subjected to high-throughput TCR profiling using ImmunoSEQ. The study's own analysis went as follows. The repertoire diversity metrics included richness (unique productive sequences), clonality, evenness and relatedness, and the Bhattacharyya coefficient was used to measure similarity between samples. In a sensitivity analysis, TCRs with fewer than two reads were excluded, and consistent conclusions were obtained. The table was pulled from immuneACCESS by TCRdb, which kept in-frame rearrangements only. Such tables lose some clones; where checked, under half of the loss comes from unresolved V genes, and the rest has no known cause. D and trimming were read from the DNA, whereas the V and J calls and clone size are those reported in that table. Counted in this sample were more than 10,000 clones; about 71% of them appeared once. The top ten constitute around 4% of the sample.

Remarks on this clone: Its antigen is unknown. The sample holds no much larger clone one base away, and base qualities are not on file.

General conclusions and limits of the study: Bulk tumor TCR sequencing lacked spatial information, limiting insight into HGSC tumor complexity and diversity. Repertoire similarity between tumors from the same patient ranged from about 0.095 to 0.85, while tumors from different patients showed almost no similarity. The TCR repertoire analyses centered on CDR3, and CDR1 and CDR2 were not analyzed. Neoantigen level correlated positively with TCR clonal relatedness, and copy number variation and mutation load from whole-genome sequencing showed a positive trend with TCR clonal relatedness.

The tumor samples were collected prior to definitive surgery or chemotherapy. Genomic DNA extraction was performed by the MD Anderson Biospecimen Extraction Resource, and TCR sequencing was carried out by the MD Anderson Cancer Genomics Laboratory. The receptor comes from a human donor with high-grade serous ovarian cancer. The chain employs TRBV7-9 and TRBJ1-4; no D gene is confidently identified. Sequenced material: tumor tissue. The nucleotide sequence is given as TGTGCCAGCAGCCCCGGATACGGGGTCGCGGAAAAACTGTTTTTT. Its protein reads: CASSPGYGVAEKLFF.